This entry lists 12 T cell receptor beta chains sequenced from one sample in a study of siplizumab effects on memory and regulatory T cells. Profiling relied on immunoSEQ multiplex PCR, and the TCRdb table lists in-frame clones only, not all of them. This sample yields about 100,000 clones, of which 75% to 95% are seen a single time; 0.14% to 0.15% belongs to the top ten. Sequencing used CD4+ T cells sorted from blood. These receptors were collected from a human donor in good health.

The chain carries TRBV19 and TRBJ1-4; 8 positions match TRBD1. Germline values: CDR1 LNHDA, CDR2 SQIVND (reference sequence). The CDR3 totals 15 residues. The V segment lost 4 bases and the J segment 3 bases; nucleotides outside the gene matches: 4. The CDR3 loop reads CASSKAGQANEKLFF. Written as DNA, the CDR3 is TGTGCCAGTAGTAAGGCGGGACAGGCTAATGAAAAACTGTTTTTT. The complete variable domain, with remaining parts taken from reference TRBV19 and TRBJ1-4, reads DGGITQSPKYLFRKEGQNVTLSCEQNLNHDAMYWYRQDPGQGLRLIYYSQIVNDFQKGDIAEGYSVSREKKESFPLTVTSAQKNPTAFYLCASSKAGQANEKLFFGSGTQLSVL.

The J gene is TRBJ1-1, the V gene TRBV5-6; weak D call: TRBD1 (5 bases). The V and J ends lost 0 bases and 7 bases respectively, with 13 bases between them. Germline loops: CDR1 SGHDT, CDR2 YYEEEE. The CDR3 is 14 residues long. The DNA of the CDR3 is TGTGCCAGCAGCTTGGGGGGACGTATAGGTGAAGCTTTCTTT. Translated, it gives CASSLGGRIGEAFF.

CDR3 nucleotides: TGTGCCAGCAGGCTTGGGGGGAGGGGCGCTGGGGTAGATGAGCAGTTCTTC. This translates into CASRLGGRGAGVDEQFF. The gene calls are TRBV11-2 and TRBJ2-1; 7 positions agree with TRBD2. The CDR3 spans 17 residues. V was clipped by 6 bases and J by 8 bases; unmatched bases: 19. The germline CDR1 and CDR2 sequences are SGHAT and FQNNGV.

V and J are TRBV7-6 and TRBJ1-4; maybe TRBD1 (6 bases). The CDR3 has 15 amino acids. The V end lost 0 bases, the J end lost 8 bases, and 13 bases lay between the germline ends. Germline V gene sequence: CDR1 SGHVS, CDR2 FNYEAQ. The CDR3 bases are TGTGCCAGCAGCTTAGCCGGGGGGCCTAGGGAAAAACTGTTTTTT. This codes for CASSLAGGPREKLFF.

V and J are TRBV7-3 and TRBJ1-2, with 12 bases identical to TRBD1. Trimming at V came to 2 bases and at J to 7 bases, leaving 8 bases not matched to a gene. The germline V gene encodes CDR1 SGHTA and CDR2 FQGTGA. The CDR3 is 16 residues long. The CDR3, as DNA: TGTGCCAGCAGCTTAGCGGGACAGGGGGCGCGGAGTGGCTACACCTTC. Its translation: CASSLAGQGARSGYTF.

The genes are TRBV10-3 and TRBJ1-4; D uncertain. The ends were cut back, 3 bases at V and 4 bases at J, with 9 bases in the middle. The CDR3 has 14 amino acids. Germline V lookup: CDR1 ENHRY, CDR2 SYGVKD. CDR3 region: CAISEPRFNEKLFF. The CDR3 DNA reads as TGTGCCATCAGTGAACCAAGATTTAATGAAAAACTGTTTTTT.

This clone was observed once. J is TRBJ1-2 and V is TRBV14; D is uncertain. V shed 4 bases and J shed 4 bases, with 7 bases lying between them. The CDR3 runs to 12 residues. CDR1 and CDR2 (germline): SGHDN, FVKESK. The CDR3 protein is CASSPGVYGYTF. The CDR3 DNA is TGTGCCAGCAGCCCCGGGGTCTATGGCTACACCTTC.

The genes are TRBV25-1 and TRBJ2-5; D is perhaps TRBD2 (6 bases). Looked up from germline, CDR1 is MGHDK and CDR2 is SYGVNS. Trimming removed 11 bases at V and 4 bases at J, with 14 bases between. The CDR3 length is 12 residues. Written as DNA, the CDR3 is TGTGCCTCAATCGGGGGAGGAGAGACCCAGTACTTC. It yields the protein CASIGGGETQYF.

The chain has TRBV19 and TRBJ2-3; 11 nucleotides agree with TRBD2. Germline CDR1 and CDR2: LNHDA and SQIVND (reference sequence). The CDR3 runs 15 residues. Trimming cost V 6 bases and J 6 bases; bases outside gene matches: 8. The CDR3 coding sequence is TGTGCCAGTAGCAAAACTAGCGGGGGTTGGGATACGCAGTATTTT. Translating gives CASSKTSGGWDTQYF. Complete variable domain (other parts from reference TRBV19 and TRBJ2-3): DGGITQSPKYLFRKEGQNVTLSCEQNLNHDAMYWYRQDPGQGLRLIYYSQIVNDFQKGDIAEGYSVSREKKESFPLTVTSAQKNPTAFYLCASSKTSGGWDTQYFGPGTRLTVL.

The chain couples TRBV11-2 to TRBJ2-5, with 10 bases aligning to TRBD2. CDR3 length equals 17 residues. Germline CDR1 reads SGHAT; CDR2 reads FQNNGV. J lost 0 bases, V lost 1 base, and 5 bases had no gene match. CDR3 loop: CASSLGGLAGDQETQYF. For the CDR3, the DNA is TGTGCCAGCAGCTTAGGAGGCCTAGCGGGGGACCAAGAGACCCAGTACTTC.

The rearrangement joins TRBV5-1 to TRBJ2-5, with D possibly matching TRBD2 (5 bases). The germline gives CDR1 SGHRS, CDR2 YFSETQ. This CDR3 spans 15 amino acids. Trimming took off 2 bases at V and 5 bases at J, with 16 bases between the two ends. CDR3 in DNA: TGCGCCAGCAGCTTCGGGCAGGTCGGGGTGGAGACCCAGTACTTC. This gives the protein CASSFGQVGVETQYF.

A few counts support this clone. The CDR3 is CASRDGGGGYNEQFF. As DNA, the CDR3 is TGTGCCAGCAGAGACGGGGGTGGAGGATACAATGAGCAGTTCTTC. The chain has TRBV27 and TRBJ2-1; TRBD2 is a possible D gene (6 bases). This CDR3 region has 15 residues. Germline loops: CDR1 MNHEY, CDR2 SMNVEV (reference sequence). Trimming shortened V by 6 bases and J by 4 bases, and 16 bases separated the two germline ends.